A selection of T cell receptor beta chains follows, all from one sample in a study of TIL therapy for anti-PD-1-resistant metastatic lung cancer. Profiling relied on immunoSEQ multiplex PCR, and the TCRdb table lists in-frame clones only, not all of them. The profile shows about 100,000 clones, 55% to 75% of them singletons. The sample in question was tumor tissue, obtained at baseline. These receptors came from a person between 25 and 79 years old with non-small cell lung cancer. The CDR3 runs from the conserved cysteine through the conserved F or W. Fields, in order: CDR3 protein, CDR3 DNA, J gene, clone size, D gene, V gene. D genes are given only for firm matches. A clone size is listed for some rows: how often the clone was seen (once, few, many), or a class if it is expanded.

cdr3_aa: CASSLLGSESYEQYF
cdr3_nt: TGTGCCAGCAGCTTGCTCGGGAGTGAGTCCTACGAGCAGTACTTC
j_call: TRBJ2-7
clone_size: once
d_call: NA
v_call: TRBV5-6

cdr3_aa: CASSLDPESETQYF
cdr3_nt: TGTGCCAGCAGCTTAGATCCGGAATCGGAGACCCAGTACTTC
j_call: TRBJ2-5
clone_size: once
d_call: NA
v_call: TRBV7-2

cdr3_aa: CASSQEGIGGSTGELFF
cdr3_nt: TGTGCCAGCAGCCAAGAGGGGATTGGCGGGTCCACCGGGGAGCTGTTTTTT
j_call: TRBJ2-2
clone_size: NA
d_call: NA
v_call: TRBV4-2

cdr3_aa: CASSPDGTGGHSPLHF
cdr3_nt: TGTGCCAGCAGCCCAGATGGGACAGGGGGACATTCACCCCTCCACTTT
j_call: TRBJ1-6
clone_size: NA
d_call: TRBD1
v_call: TRBV5-8

cdr3_aa: CASSYPGGTVETQYF
cdr3_nt: TGTGCCAGCAGTTATCCAGGGGGAACCGTAGAGACCCAGTACTTC
j_call: TRBJ2-5
clone_size: NA
d_call: TRBD1
v_call: TRBV6-2/TRBV6-3

cdr3_aa: CASTIASTSGSYEQYF
cdr3_nt: TGTGCCAGCACCATAGCATCGACTAGCGGCTCCTACGAGCAGTACTTC
j_call: TRBJ2-7
clone_size: many
d_call: TRBD2
v_call: TRBV9

cdr3_aa: CASSSSSAGADTQYF
cdr3_nt: TGTGCCAGTAGTTCCTCCTCGGCGGGAGCAGATACGCAGTATTTT
j_call: TRBJ2-3
clone_size: NA
d_call: TRBD2
v_call: TRBV19

cdr3_aa: CASSQGFPGGGYEQYF
cdr3_nt: TGTGCCAGCAGCCAAGGGTTTCCAGGGGGAGGGTACGAGCAGTACTTC
j_call: TRBJ2-7
clone_size: NA
d_call: NA
v_call: TRBV4-2

cdr3_aa: CASSKDRYSYEQYF
cdr3_nt: TGTGCCAGCAGCAAGGACAGGTACTCCTACGAGCAGTACTTC
j_call: TRBJ2-7
clone_size: NA
d_call: TRBD1
v_call: TRBV7-3

cdr3_aa: CASSGTRKTGELFF
cdr3_nt: TGTGCCAGTTCCGGGACTAGGAAAACCGGGGAGCTGTTTTTT
j_call: TRBJ2-2
clone_size: NA
d_call: TRBD2
v_call: TRBV7-2

cdr3_aa: CSVEGDSYNEQFF
cdr3_nt: TGCAGCGTTGAAGGGGACAGTTACAATGAGCAGTTCTTC
j_call: TRBJ2-1
clone_size: few
d_call: TRBD1
v_call: TRBV29-1

cdr3_aa: CATSDPMTGNYEQYF
cdr3_nt: TGTGCCACCAGTGACCCAATGACAGGAAACTACGAGCAGTACTTC
j_call: TRBJ2-7
clone_size: NA
d_call: NA
v_call: TRBV24-1